Sequencing of this T cell receptor (beta chain) was carried out in a study of cytomegalovirus exposure and HLA in healthy donors (dated by TCRdb to the late 2010s). Broadly, across the study: An earlier analysis of some 600 of the donors reported 276 Gb of sequence data and 90 million to 120 million unique TCR beta sequences obtained from some 200 million T cells. Rather than using new phenotypic data, the later analysis identified candidate immune exposures from TCR beta sequences and from how often those sequences occurred across donors. The study aimed to test whether signatures of past pathogen exposure could be identified by cataloging public T cell receptors. An earlier analysis of 587 of the donors used high-throughput TCR beta sequencing to judge whether each TCR beta V gene segment behaved as functional or pseudogenic. On average, about 200,000 unique TCR beta nucleotide sequences were sequenced per donor among 300 to 500 genotyped donors of the cohort, with roughly 19% of those sequences being non-productive. All discovery cohort repertoires had been generated on a single sequencing platform. Roughly 5 DR-DQ haplotypes were treated as single units for association and clustering because of strong linkage in the cohort. Typing coverage varied by locus: roughly 629-630 donors for A, B, C, DRB1 and DQB1; roughly 520 for DQA1; some 610 for DPA1; roughly 450 for DPB1. Both class I and class II loci were covered by HLA typing, at four-digit resolution. Approximately 310 gigabases of sequencing data and 70 million to 100 million unique TCR sequences were included in an early release covering roughly 600 HLA-typed donors. To predict cytomegalovirus infection status, the study brought together high-throughput TCR immunosequencing, statistical association of individual TCRs with disease status, and machine learning. A later genetic analysis took genome-wide SNP genotypes for about three fifths of the roughly 700 donors and used that subset as a discovery cohort. Alongside the repertoire data, information on donor age, sex, ethnicity and CMV serostatus was compiled. The study profiled the T cell repertoires of 500 to 800 subjects by immunosequencing and related them to cytomegalovirus serostatus. Along with the roughly 670-subject first cohort, a separate validation cohort of 120 different subjects was used. Of the approximately 400 genotyped donors, approximately 83% fell in the genetic ancestry cluster associated with self-reported Caucasian donors. A later analysis re-analyzed previously published TCR beta repertoires from 666 donors and added high-resolution HLA genotyping to study TCR occurrence patterns. Beyond this particular receptor, the publication reports: Roughly uniform sequencing depth across donors was assumed in presence/absence analyses, although this assumption may not hold. In a later genetic analysis, a missense DCLRE1C variant was associated with V-gene and J-gene trimming of TCR beta chains, and the association was replicated in an independent cohort. According to a later analysis, parvovirus B19, influenza, CMV and Epstein-Barr virus appeared linked to several top co-occurrence clusters. In an earlier analysis of around 600 of the donors, most TCR beta V segments were observed in productive rearrangements about 90% or about 30% of the time, broadly matching IMGT annotations. Only TCR beta chains were sequenced in this cohort, and the absence of alpha or paired-chain data limited detectable features. A further reported finding was that TCR beta sequences accurately predicted the HLA-A and HLA-B alleles for most subjects in the first cohort. A later analysis associated 15,000 or so TCR beta sequences with specific HLA alleles at a false discovery rate of 0.05. Strong co-occurrence of HLA alleles, especially DR and DQ, made assigning TCR associations to individual alleles difficult. The classifier was reported to diagnose cytomegalovirus status with high specificity and sensitivity in both the original cohort and the validation cohort. The only immune exposure information available for the cohort was CMV serostatus. A total of 150 or so TCR beta chains were listed by the study as associated with cytomegalovirus. The authors suggested that the approach could potentially be generalized to other disease states and immunological phenotypes. Approximately 16 rarely observed V segments, including chromosome 9 orphons, were excluded from the earlier analysis of several hundred of the donors because counts were too low. In a later genetic analysis, fewer N-insertions in productive TCRs were reported among donors in an Asian-associated ancestry cluster than the approximately 710-donor mean. In vitro tests confirmed that three of the cytomegalovirus-associated TCR beta chains recognize cytomegalovirus antigens. Across donors, most TCR sequences were observed very rarely, whereas some public TCRs were present in many individuals. According to a later analysis, most CMV-associated TCR beta chains appeared to be HLA-restricted, and the HLA associations seemed to be driven largely by CMV exposure. Some IMGT-functional V segments, including TRBV6-2 and TRBV6-3, could not be told apart with the 87-base-pair reads, so those segments were excluded. A group of highly shared sequence variants was considered likely to be a technical artifact of the sequencing pipeline. Correlated functional status among segregating V segments might be attributable to linkage disequilibrium, but an unknown experimental factor could not be ruled out. According to a later analysis, TCR association rates differed among HLA loci, with DRB1 alleles showing the most associated TCRs and HLA-C alleles showing the fewest. Compared with equally common non-associated chains, HLA-associated TCR beta chains in a later analysis were more clonally expanded and had lower generation probabilities. Because HLA typing was missing for some donors at each locus, association tests included only the typed subset.

Libraries were prepared through the immunoSEQ multiplex PCR assay. For the multiplex PCR, a mixture combining 60 forward primers for TCR Vbeta segments and 13 reverse primers for TCR Jbeta segments was used. The CDR3 region of rearranged TCR beta genes was amplified from genomic DNA with a multiplex PCR assay. The amplified TCR beta libraries were sequenced on the Illumina HiSeq System as 87-base-pair reads. In the original analysis: Across the 600 to 700 repertoires, a later analysis counted 60 million to 90 million unique TCR beta chains, some 11 million of which were shared by at least two donors. A nearest-neighbor algorithm error-corrected the raw reads and collapsed the reads into unique sequences, merging closely related sequences to remove PCR and sequencing errors. To assign V, D and J gene segments, CDR3 sequences were aligned to IMGT reference sequences. For a sequence to be retained, a match of at least six nucleotides to both a V gene segment and a J gene segment was required. A rearrangement was called productive if the CDR3 had no stop codons and remained in frame with V and J, and every other rearrangement was called non-productive. Following IMGT convention, CDR3 was defined as the stretch from the second conserved V-encoded cysteine to the conserved J-encoded phenylalanine. In an earlier analysis of more than 550 of the donors, sequences lacking an unambiguous match to a single V gene segment were excluded. In an earlier analysis of 587 of the donors, a V segment was called functional when productive rearrangements were above 56.7%, and segregating when the standard deviation between donors exceeded 5%. A statistical classification framework was built to diagnose cytomegalovirus status from the catalog of TCR beta chain sequences. A later analysis assigned V and J genes by comparing TCR nucleotide sequences with IMGT/GENE-DB human TR gene sequences. The TCRdist pipeline was used in a later analysis to assign CDR3 sequences and most-parsimonious VDJ recombination scenarios. A later analysis defined each TCR beta chain by its CDR3 amino acid sequence plus V-gene family, and excluded reads lacking a unique V-gene family. As a way to deal with suspected cross-contamination and a sequencing artifact, a later analysis dropped under 600 nucleotide sequences that were highly shared and had low generation probability. A later analysis calculated a clonal expansion index for each public chain from normalized within-repertoire ranks of inferred template counts. In a later analysis, generation probabilities were computed using a VDJ recombination model fitted to out-of-frame rearrangements, and the results were checked against IGoR. In a later analysis, TCR-TCR, TCR-HLA and TCR-CMV co-occurrence was scored with hypergeometric tests, and a repertoire-size bias correction was applied to TCR pairs. To estimate false discovery rates, a later analysis permuted the HLA or CMV assignments 20 times. In a later analysis, co-occurring TCRs were grouped with DBSCAN, and TCRdist sequence similarity was added when clustering was performed within HLA-allele-positive subsets. For co-occurrence clustering, repertoires with fewer than 30,000 or more than 120,000 public chains were excluded, along with 5 or 6 repertoires with anomalous nucleotide sharing. This is the immuneACCESS table as TCRdb keeps it, with only in-frame sequences that have V and J called. A part of the clones is gone; compared with another copy, unresolved V genes explain less than half, and the rest is unexplained. The D gene and trimming were derived from the DNA, and the V and J assignments and clone size from that table. This sample holds some 120,000 clones; about 75% were observed only once. The ten biggest clones cover around 12% of the sample.

The cohort consisted of 600 or so healthy bone marrow donors. Cohort members were all nominally healthy when sampled, although unrecorded immune exposures were likely present. The donor tested CMV seropositive, placing the donor among the 289 seropositive members of the cohort. A peripheral blood sample was provided by each donor, and peripheral blood mononuclear cells were used for TCR beta sequencing. Genomic DNA extraction from the blood cell samples was performed with the Qiagen DNeasy Blood Extraction Kit. Comments on this clone: Its antigen is unknown. No much larger clone exists at a distance of one base, and base qualities are not known.

Its CDR3 holds 12 amino acids, cysteine through phenylalanine. Only CDR3 DNA remains: 36 bases, in frame from the first base. According to the germline V gene, CDR1 reads MNHNS and CDR2 reads SASEGT. For this chain, trimming is 4 bases at the V end and 10 bases at the J end, and the number of junction bases without a gene match is 4. Sequencing was carried out using PBMCs. The rearranged chain carries TRBV6-1 and TRBJ2-1; 7 bases in between match TRBD2. The sequence was obtained from a woman between 40 and 50 years old in good health and CMV-seropositive. The CDR3 protein is CASSGRRGEQFF. In nucleotides, the sequence is TGTGCCAGCAGTGGGCGGCGGGGGGAGCAGTTCTTC.